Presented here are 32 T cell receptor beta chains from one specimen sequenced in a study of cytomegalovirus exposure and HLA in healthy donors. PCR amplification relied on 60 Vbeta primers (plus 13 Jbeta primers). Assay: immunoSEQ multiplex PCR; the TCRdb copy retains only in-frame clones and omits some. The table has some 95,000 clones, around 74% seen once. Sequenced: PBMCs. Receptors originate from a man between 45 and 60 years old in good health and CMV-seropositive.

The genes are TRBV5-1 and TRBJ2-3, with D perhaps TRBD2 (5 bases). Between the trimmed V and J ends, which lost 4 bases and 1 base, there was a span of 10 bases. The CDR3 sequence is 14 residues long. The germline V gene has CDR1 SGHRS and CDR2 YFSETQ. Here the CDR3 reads CASSEGAGTDTQYF. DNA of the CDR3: TGCGCCAGCAGCGAAGGAGCGGGCACAGATACGCAGTATTTT.

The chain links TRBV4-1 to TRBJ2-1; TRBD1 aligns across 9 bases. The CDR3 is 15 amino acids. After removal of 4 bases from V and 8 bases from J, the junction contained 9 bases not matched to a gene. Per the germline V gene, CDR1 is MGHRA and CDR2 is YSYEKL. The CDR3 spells CASSPPGDRADEQFF. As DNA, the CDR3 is TGCGCCAGCAGCCCCCCCGGGGACAGGGCCGATGAGCAGTTCTTC.

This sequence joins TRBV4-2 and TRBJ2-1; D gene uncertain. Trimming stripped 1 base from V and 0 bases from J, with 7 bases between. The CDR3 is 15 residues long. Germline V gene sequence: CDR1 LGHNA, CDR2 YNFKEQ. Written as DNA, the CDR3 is TGTGCCAGCAGCCAAGGCATCTACTCCTACAATGAGCAGTTCTTC. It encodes CASSQGIYSYNEQFF.

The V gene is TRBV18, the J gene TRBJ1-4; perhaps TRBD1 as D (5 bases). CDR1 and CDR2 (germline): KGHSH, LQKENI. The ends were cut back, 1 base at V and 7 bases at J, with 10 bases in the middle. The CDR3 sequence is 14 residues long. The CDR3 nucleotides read TGTGCCAGCTCACCACAAGGGGATGGTGAAAAACTGTTTTTT. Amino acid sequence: CASSPQGDGEKLFF. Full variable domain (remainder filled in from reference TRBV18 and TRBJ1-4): NAGVMQNPRHLVRRRGQEARLRCSPMKGHSHVYWYRQLPEEGLKFMVYLQKENIIDESGMPKERFSAEFPKEGPSILRIQQVVRGDSAAYFCASSPQGDGEKLFFGSGTQLSVL.

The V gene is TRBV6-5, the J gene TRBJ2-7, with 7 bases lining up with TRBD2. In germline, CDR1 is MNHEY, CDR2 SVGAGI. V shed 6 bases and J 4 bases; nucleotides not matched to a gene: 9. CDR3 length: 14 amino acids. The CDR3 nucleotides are TGTGCCAGCAGAGGGAGGGACCGGGGGTACGAGCAGTACTTC. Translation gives CASRGRDRGYEQYF.

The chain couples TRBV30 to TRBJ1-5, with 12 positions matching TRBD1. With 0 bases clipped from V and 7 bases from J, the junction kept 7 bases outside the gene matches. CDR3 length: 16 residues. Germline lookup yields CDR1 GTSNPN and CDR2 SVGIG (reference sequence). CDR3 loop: CAWSVGTGGSGQPQHF. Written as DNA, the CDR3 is TGTGCCTGGAGTGTGGGGACAGGGGGCTCGGGGCAGCCCCAGCATTTT. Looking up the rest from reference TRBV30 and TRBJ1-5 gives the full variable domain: SQTIHQWPATLVQPVGSPLSLECTVEGTSNPNLYWYRQAAGRGLQLLFYSVGIGQISSEVPQNLSASRPQDRQFILSSKKLLLSDSGFYLCAWSVGTGGSGQPQHFGDGTRLSIL.

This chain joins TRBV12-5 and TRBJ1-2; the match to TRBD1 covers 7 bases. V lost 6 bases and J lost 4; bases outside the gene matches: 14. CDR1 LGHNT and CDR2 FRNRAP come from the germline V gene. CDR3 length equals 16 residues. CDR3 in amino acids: CASGIWEGGEGYGYTF. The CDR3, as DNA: TGTGCTAGTGGGATCTGGGAAGGGGGCGAGGGCTATGGCTACACCTTC.

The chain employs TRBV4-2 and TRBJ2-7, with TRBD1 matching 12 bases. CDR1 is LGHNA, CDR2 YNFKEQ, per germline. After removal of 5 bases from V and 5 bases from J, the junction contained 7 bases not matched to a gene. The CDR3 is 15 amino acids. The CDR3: CASSGTGGGEDEQYF. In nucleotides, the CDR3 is TGTGCCAGCAGCGGGACAGGGGGCGGTGAAGACGAGCAGTACTTC.

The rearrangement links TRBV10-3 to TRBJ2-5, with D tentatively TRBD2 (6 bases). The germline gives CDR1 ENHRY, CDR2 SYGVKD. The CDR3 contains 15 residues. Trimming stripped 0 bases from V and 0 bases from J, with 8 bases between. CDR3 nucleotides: TGTGCCATCAGTGAGTCAGGAGGGTACCAAGAGACCCAGTACTTC. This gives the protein CAISESGGYQETQYF.

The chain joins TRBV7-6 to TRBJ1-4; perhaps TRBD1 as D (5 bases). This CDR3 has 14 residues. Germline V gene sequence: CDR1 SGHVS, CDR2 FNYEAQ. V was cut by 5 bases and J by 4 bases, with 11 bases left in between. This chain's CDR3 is CASSPQELNEKLFF. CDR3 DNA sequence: TGTGCCAGCAGCCCACAGGAACTTAATGAAAAACTGTTTTTT.

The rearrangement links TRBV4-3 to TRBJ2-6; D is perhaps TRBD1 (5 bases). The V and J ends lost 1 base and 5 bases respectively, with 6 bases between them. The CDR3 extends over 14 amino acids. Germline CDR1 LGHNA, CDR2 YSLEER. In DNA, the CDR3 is TGCGCCAGCAGCCAAGGGGGCCGGGCCAACGTCCTGACTTTC. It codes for CASSQGGRANVLTF.

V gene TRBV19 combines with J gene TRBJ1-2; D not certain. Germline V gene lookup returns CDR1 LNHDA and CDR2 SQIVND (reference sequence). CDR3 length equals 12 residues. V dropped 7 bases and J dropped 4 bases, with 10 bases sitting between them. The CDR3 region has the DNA TGTGCCAGTAATCAGGCGACCTATGGCTACACCTTC. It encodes CASNQATYGYTF. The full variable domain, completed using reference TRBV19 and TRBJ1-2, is DGGITQSPKYLFRKEGQNVTLSCEQNLNHDAMYWYRQDPGQGLRLIYYSQIVNDFQKGDIAEGYSVSREKKESFPLTVTSAQKNPTAFYLCASNQATYGYTFGSGTRLTVV.

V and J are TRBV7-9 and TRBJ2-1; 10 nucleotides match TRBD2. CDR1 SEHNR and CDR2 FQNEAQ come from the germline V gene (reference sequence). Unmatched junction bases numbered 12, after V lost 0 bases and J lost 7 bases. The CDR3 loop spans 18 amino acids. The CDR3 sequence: CASSLAQVAGGLGNEQFF. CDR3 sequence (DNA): TGTGCCAGCAGCTTAGCACAAGTAGCGGGGGGCTTGGGAAATGAGCAGTTCTTC.

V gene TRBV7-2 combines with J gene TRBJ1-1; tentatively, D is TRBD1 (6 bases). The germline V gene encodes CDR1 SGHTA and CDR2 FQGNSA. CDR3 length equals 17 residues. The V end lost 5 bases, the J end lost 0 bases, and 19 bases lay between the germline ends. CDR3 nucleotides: TGTGCCAGCAGCGCCTTACAGGGCGCCAATTTGAACACTGAAGCTTTCTTT. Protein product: CASSALQGANLNTEAFF.

For the CDR3, the DNA is TGCGCCAGCAGCCCAGGGGACAGGGAGAACTATGGCTACACCTTC. Its protein is CASSPGDRENYGYTF. The chain carries TRBV5-1 and TRBJ1-2; 9 bases match TRBD1. V lost 4 bases to trimming and J lost 2 bases; unmatched junction nucleotides: 6. CDR3 length equals 15 residues. The germline gives CDR1 SGHRS, CDR2 YFSETQ.

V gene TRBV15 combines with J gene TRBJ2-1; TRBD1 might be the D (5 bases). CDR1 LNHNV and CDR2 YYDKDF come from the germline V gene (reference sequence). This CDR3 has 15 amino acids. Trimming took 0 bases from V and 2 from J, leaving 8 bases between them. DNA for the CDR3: TGTGCCACCAGCAGAGATGGGGCAGCCTACAATGAGCAGTTCTTC. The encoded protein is CATSRDGAAYNEQFF.

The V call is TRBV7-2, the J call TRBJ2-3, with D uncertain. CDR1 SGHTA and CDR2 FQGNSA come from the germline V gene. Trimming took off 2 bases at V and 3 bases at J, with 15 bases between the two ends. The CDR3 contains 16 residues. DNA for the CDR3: TGTGCCAGCAGCTTAAAATTGCAGGTTCTGACAGATACGCAGTATTTT. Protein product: CASSLKLQVLTDTQYF.

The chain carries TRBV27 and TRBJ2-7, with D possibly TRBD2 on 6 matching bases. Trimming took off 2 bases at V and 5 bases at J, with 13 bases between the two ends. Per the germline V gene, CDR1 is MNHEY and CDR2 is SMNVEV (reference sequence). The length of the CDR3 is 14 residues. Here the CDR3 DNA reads TGTGCCAGCAGTTTAATCGGGGGTAGCAACGAGCAGTACTTC. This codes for CASSLIGGSNEQYF.

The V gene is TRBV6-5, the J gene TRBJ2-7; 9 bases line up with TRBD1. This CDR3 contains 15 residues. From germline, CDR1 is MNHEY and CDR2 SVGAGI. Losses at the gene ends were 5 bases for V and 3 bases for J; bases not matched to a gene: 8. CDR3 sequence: CASSPGQGALYEQYF. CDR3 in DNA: TGTGCCAGCAGTCCGGGACAGGGTGCTCTCTACGAGCAGTACTTC.

CDR3 amino acids: CASSERWTGDYGYTF. The CDR3 region has the DNA TGTGCCAGCAGCGAAAGGTGGACAGGGGACTATGGCTACACCTTC. The chain employs TRBV2 and TRBJ1-2; TRBD1 matches at 9 bases. V lost 6 bases to trimming and J lost 3 bases; unmatched junction nucleotides: 8. Germline CDR1 and CDR2: SNHLY and FYNNEI. This CDR3 has 15 residues.

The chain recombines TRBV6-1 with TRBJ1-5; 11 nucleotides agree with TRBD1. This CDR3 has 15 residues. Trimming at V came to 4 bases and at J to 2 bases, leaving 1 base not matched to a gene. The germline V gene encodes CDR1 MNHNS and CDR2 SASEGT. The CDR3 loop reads CASSGDRGGNQPQHF. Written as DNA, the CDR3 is TGTGCCAGCAGTGGGGACAGGGGGGGCAATCAGCCCCAGCATTTT.

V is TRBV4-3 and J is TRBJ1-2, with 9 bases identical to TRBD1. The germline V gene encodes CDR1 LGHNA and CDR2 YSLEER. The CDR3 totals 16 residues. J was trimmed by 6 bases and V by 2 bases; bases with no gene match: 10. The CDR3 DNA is TGCGCCAGCAGCCAATCTCTCGGACAGGGGCTTCATGGCTACACCTTC. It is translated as CASSQSLGQGLHGYTF.

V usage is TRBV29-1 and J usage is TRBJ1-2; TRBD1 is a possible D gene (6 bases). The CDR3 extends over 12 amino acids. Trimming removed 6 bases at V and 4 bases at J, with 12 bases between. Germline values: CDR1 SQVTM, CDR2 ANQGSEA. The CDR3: CSVAQGSYGYTF. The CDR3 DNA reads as TGCAGCGTCGCACAGGGAAGCTATGGCTACACCTTC.

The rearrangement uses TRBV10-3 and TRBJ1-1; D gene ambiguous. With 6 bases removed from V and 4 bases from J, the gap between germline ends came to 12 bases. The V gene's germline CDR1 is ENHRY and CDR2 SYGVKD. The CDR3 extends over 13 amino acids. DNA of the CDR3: TGTGCCATCAGACCGGACGGGAGCACTGAAGCTTTCTTT. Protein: CAIRPDGSTEAFF.

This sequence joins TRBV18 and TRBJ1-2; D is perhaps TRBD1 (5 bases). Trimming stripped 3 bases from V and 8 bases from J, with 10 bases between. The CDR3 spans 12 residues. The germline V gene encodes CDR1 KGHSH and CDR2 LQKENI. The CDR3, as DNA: TGTGCCAGCTCACCCCCGGAGGGGGGCTACACCTTC. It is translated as CASSPPEGGYTF.

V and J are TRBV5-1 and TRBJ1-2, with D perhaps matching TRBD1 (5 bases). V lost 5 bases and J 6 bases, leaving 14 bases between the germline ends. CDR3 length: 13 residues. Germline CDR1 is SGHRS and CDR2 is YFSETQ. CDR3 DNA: TGCGCCAGCAGGGAGCGGGGGGGACATGGCTACACCTTC. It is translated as CASRERGGHGYTF.

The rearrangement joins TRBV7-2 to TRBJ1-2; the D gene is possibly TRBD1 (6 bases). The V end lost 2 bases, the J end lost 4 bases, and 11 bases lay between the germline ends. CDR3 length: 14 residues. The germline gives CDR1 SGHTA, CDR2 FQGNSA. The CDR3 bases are TGTGCCAGCAGCTTAAGACAGGTCGGCTATGGCTACACCTTC. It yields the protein CASSLRQVGYGYTF.

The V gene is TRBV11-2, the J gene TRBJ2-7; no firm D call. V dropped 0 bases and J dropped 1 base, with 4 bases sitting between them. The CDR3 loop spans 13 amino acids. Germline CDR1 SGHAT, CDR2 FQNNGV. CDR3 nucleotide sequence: TGTGCCAGCAGCTTAGAACGGTCCTACGAGCAGTACTTC. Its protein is CASSLERSYEQYF.

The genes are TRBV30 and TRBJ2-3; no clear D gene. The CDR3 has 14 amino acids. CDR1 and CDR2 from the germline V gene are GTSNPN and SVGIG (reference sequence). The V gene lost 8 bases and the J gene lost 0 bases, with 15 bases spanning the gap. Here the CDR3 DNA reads TGTGCCCTCCGTGGGCTACCTAGCACAGATACGCAGTATTTT. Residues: CALRGLPSTDTQYF. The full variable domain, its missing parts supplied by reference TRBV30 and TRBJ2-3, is SQTIHQWPATLVQPVGSPLSLECTVEGTSNPNLYWYRQAAGRGLQLLFYSVGIGQISSEVPQNLSASRPQDRQFILSSKKLLLSDSGFYLCALRGLPSTDTQYFGPGTRLTVL.

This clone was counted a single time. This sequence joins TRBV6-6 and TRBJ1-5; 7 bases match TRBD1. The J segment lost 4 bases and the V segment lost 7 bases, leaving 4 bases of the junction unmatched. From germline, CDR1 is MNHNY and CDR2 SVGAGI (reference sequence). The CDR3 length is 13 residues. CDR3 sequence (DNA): TGTGCCAGCACCCCGACAGGGAATCAGCCCCAGCATTTT. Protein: CASTPTGNQPQHF.

The CDR3 nucleotides read TGTGCCAGCAGCGTAATGAGGGGAGGGACTGAAGCTTTCTTT. Its protein product is CASSVMRGGTEAFF. This chain joins TRBV9 and TRBJ1-1, with D perhaps matching TRBD1 (5 bases). In germline, CDR1 is SGDLS, CDR2 YYNGEE. CDR3 length equals 14 residues. Trimming removed 1 base at V and 5 bases at J, with 12 bases between.

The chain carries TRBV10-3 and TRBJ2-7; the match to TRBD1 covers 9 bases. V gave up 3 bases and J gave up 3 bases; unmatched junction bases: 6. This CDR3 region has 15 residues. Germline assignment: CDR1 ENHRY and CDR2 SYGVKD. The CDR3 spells CAISDGTGKGYEQYF. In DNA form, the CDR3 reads TGTGCCATCAGTGATGGGACAGGGAAAGGCTACGAGCAGTACTTC.